Each of the 25 T cell receptor beta chains below was sequenced from the same sample in a study of blood T cell repertoires in COVID-19 (dated by TCRdb to 2020 to 2021). Library construction relied on the immunoSEQ multiplex PCR assay. TCRdb provides this immuneACCESS table in a form limited to in-frame rearrangements. Some clones are lacking; in checked studies, under half of them reflect an unresolved V gene, and why the rest are absent is not known. This sample holds fewer than 450,000 clones; about 90% were observed only once. The top ten constitute approximately 3.5% of the sample. Sequencing was done on a sample of peripheral blood. Receptors originate from a woman under 30 who had recovered from COVID-19.

For the CDR3, the DNA is TGTGCCAGCAGCTCCCGCCCCAGCGCCGACTCCTACGAGCAGTACGTC. Translation gives CASSSRPSADSYEQYV. This chain connects TRBV7-4 to TRBJ2-7; D remains unclear. The CDR3 has 16 residues. Trimming took 4 bases from V and 0 from J, leaving 16 bases between them. Germline CDR1 SGHVT, CDR2 SQSDAQ.

As for this clone: This specimen includes other DNA sequences encoding the same CDR3. The chain employs TRBV19 and TRBJ1-1; D is uncertain. Trimming took 3 bases from V and 1 from J, leaving 6 bases between them. CDR1 and CDR2 (germline): LNHDA, SQIVND (reference sequence). The CDR3 is 13 amino acids. CDR3 in amino acids: CASSITRNTEAFF. The CDR3, as DNA: TGTGCCAGTAGTATCACCAGGAACACTGAAGCTTTCTTT.

V and J are TRBV18 and TRBJ1-3, with 7 nucleotides matching TRBD1. V lost 0 bases, J lost 4 bases, and 12 bases stayed unmatched. Looked up from germline, CDR1 is KGHSH and CDR2 is LQKENI. This CDR3 spans 18 amino acids. The CDR3 DNA is TGTGCCAGCTCACCACCGAGGGGACAGCCCTCTCTGGGAAACACCATATATTTT. Protein product: CASSPPRGQPSLGNTIYF.

The chain employs TRBV9 and TRBJ2-3, with TRBD2 matching over 7 bases. V dropped 5 bases and J dropped 2; count of bases not matched to a gene: 5. From germline, CDR1 is SGDLS and CDR2 YYNGEE. The CDR3 length is 14 residues. CDR3 in amino acids: CASSRAGPTDTQYF. DNA for the CDR3: TGTGCCAGCAGTCGAGCGGGACCCACAGATACGCAGTATTTT.

This clone appeared a single time. The chain employs TRBV5-6 and TRBJ1-4; D uncertain. From germline, CDR1 is SGHDT and CDR2 YYEEEE. The CDR3 runs 14 residues. Trimming removed 0 bases from V and 8 bases from J, with 11 bases in between. This chain's CDR3 is CASSLARFAEKLFF. The CDR3 region has the DNA TGTGCCAGCAGCTTGGCACGGTTCGCCGAAAAACTGTTTTTT.

The count of this clone is one. CDR3 sequence (DNA): TGTGCCAGCAGCCAAGCCGCTCCAGAATTTACCTACGAGCAGTACGTC. Translating gives CASSQAAPEFTYEQYV. V and J are TRBV3-1 (or the pseudogene TRBV3-2) and TRBJ2-7; D remains ambiguous. CDR1 is LGHDT and CDR2 is YNNKEL in the germline V gene (reference sequence). V lost 1 base, J lost 2 bases, and 15 bases lay in between. This CDR3 region has 16 residues.

The chain couples TRBV15 to TRBJ2-2; 7 nucleotides line up with TRBD2. The junction had 18 bases not matched to a gene; V was cut back by 3 bases and J by 8 bases. CDR3 length: 18 residues. From germline, CDR1 is LNHNV and CDR2 YYDKDF (reference sequence). The CDR3: CATSSGLVTPVRAGELFF. As DNA, the CDR3 is TGTGCCACCAGCAGTGGACTAGTAACGCCGGTCCGGGCAGGGGAGCTGTTTTTT.

This chain connects TRBV11-2 to TRBJ1-2; no clear D. V was cut by 5 bases and J by 1 base, with 17 bases left in between. Germline loops: CDR1 SGHAT, CDR2 FQNNGV. The length of the CDR3 is 16 residues. The CDR3 DNA follows: TGTGCCAGCAGCCCCACTTACAGTGCATTTAACTATGGCTACACCTTC. Translated, it gives CASSPTYSAFNYGYTF.

The chain carries TRBV5-1 and TRBJ2-2; maybe TRBD1 (6 bases). Trimming left V 6 bases short and J 2 bases short, with 11 bases between. Germline values: CDR1 SGHRS, CDR2 YFSETQ. The CDR3 spans 14 residues. CDR3 loop: CASNRDTNTGELFF. CDR3 nucleotide sequence: TGCGCCAGCAACCGGGACACAAACACCGGGGAGCTGTTTTTT.

This sequence joins TRBV6-2 or TRBV6-3 and TRBJ2-1; 10 positions match TRBD2. Germline CDR1 and CDR2: MNHEY and SVGEGT. This CDR3 has 16 residues. V lost 5 bases, J lost 5 bases, and 9 bases stayed unmatched. The CDR3 loop reads CASSRRAGGPHNEQFF. CDR3 sequence (DNA): TGTGCCAGCAGTCGAAGAGCGGGAGGGCCCCACAATGAGCAGTTCTTC.

The chain uses TRBV11-3 and TRBJ1-2, with 9 bases aligning to TRBD1. Germline CDR1 reads SGHNT; CDR2 reads YENEEA. The CDR3 sequence is 17 residues long. The V segment lost 5 bases and the J segment 1 base; nucleotides outside the gene matches: 11. The DNA of the CDR3 is TGTGCCAGCAGCCCCGGGACAGGGATCTCCGGTAACTATGGCTACACCTTC. This gives the protein CASSPGTGISGNYGYTF. The whole variable domain, filled in from reference TRBV11-3 and TRBJ1-2, reads EAGVVQSPRYKIIEKKQPVAFWCNPISGHNTLYWYLQNLGQGPELLIRYENEEAVDDSQLPKDRFSAERLKGVDSTLKIQPAELGDSAVYLCASSPGTGISGNYGYTFGSGTRLTVV.

The chain couples TRBV24-1 to TRBJ1-2; 7 bases align to TRBD1. Germline V gene lookup returns CDR1 KGHDR and CDR2 SFDVKD. The trim removed 4 bases at V and 4 bases at J, leaving 5 bases unmatched. This CDR3 has 14 residues. CDR3 loop: CATSDTDRAYGYTF. For the CDR3, the DNA is TGTGCCACCAGTGACACTGACAGGGCCTATGGCTACACCTTC.

The chain has TRBV3-1 (or the pseudogene TRBV3-2) and TRBJ2-5, with TRBD2 matching over 12 bases. Trimming at V came to 4 bases and at J to 5 bases, leaving 2 bases not matched to a gene. This CDR3 is 14 amino acids long. From germline, CDR1 is LGHDT and CDR2 YNNKEL (reference sequence). This CDR3 reads CASSPGTSGETQYF. The CDR3, as DNA: TGTGCCAGCAGCCCCGGGACTAGCGGGGAGACCCAGTACTTC.

The CDR3 DNA reads TGTGCCAGCAGCACCGGGACTTTGACTGAAGCTTTCTTT. Residues: CASSTGTLTEAFF. The rearrangement links TRBV11-2 to TRBJ1-1, with D possibly matching TRBD1 (5 bases). The CDR3 sequence is 13 residues long. Trimming took 5 bases from V and 5 from J, leaving 12 bases between them. CDR1 is SGHAT and CDR2 is FQNNGV in the germline V gene.

J is TRBJ2-5 and V is TRBV28; 10 bases fit TRBD2. Trimming cost V 4 bases and J 5 bases; bases outside gene matches: 4. The CDR3 is 14 amino acids. The V gene's germline CDR1 is MDHEN and CDR2 SYDVKM. CDR3 in DNA: TGTGCCAGCAGTTCTCCGACTAGCGGGGAGACCCAGTACTTC. Translating it yields CASSSPTSGETQYF.

The count of this clone is one. The chain combines TRBV5-1 with TRBJ2-3; D not certain. Germline V CDR1 and CDR2: SGHRS, YFSETQ. Trimming removed 0 bases at V and 2 bases at J, with 19 bases between. The CDR3 is 18 amino acids. The CDR3 DNA sequence: TGCGCCAGCAGCTTGGACTTGTTGACGGGTACCATCACAGATACGCAGTATTTT. This encodes CASSLDLLTGTITDTQYF.

The gene calls are TRBV12-3 or TRBV12-4 and TRBJ2-7; the D is unclear. This CDR3 is 12 amino acids long. The V end lost 3 bases, the J end lost 6 bases, and 9 bases lay between the germline ends. This chain's CDR3 is CASSFSLREQYV. The DNA for the CDR3 is TGTGCCAGCAGTTTCTCTCTCCGCGAGCAGTACGTC.

The rearrangement links TRBV4-3 to TRBJ2-1; weak D call: TRBD2 (5 bases). V lost 3 bases and J lost 6, with 18 bases in between. Germline-derived CDR1 and CDR2 are LGHNA and YSLEER. CDR3 length: 16 amino acids. CDR3 residues: CASSQGPALVPNEQFF. CDR3 DNA sequence: TGCGCCAGCAGCCAGGGCCCCGCACTAGTCCCCAATGAGCAGTTCTTC.

The rearrangement links TRBV7-2 to TRBJ1-2; D call uncertain. CDR1 and CDR2 from the germline V gene are SGHTA and FQGNSA. The CDR3 contains 12 residues. Trimming stripped 2 bases from V and 5 bases from J, with 6 bases between. The CDR3 DNA is TGTGCCAGCAGCTTAAGGGAGTATGGCTACACCTTC. Residues: CASSLREYGYTF.

The CDR3 DNA follows: TGTGCCAGCAGTTACTCGAGGGTTGGAGATACGCAGTATTTT. This sequence encodes CASSYSRVGDTQYF. J is TRBJ2-3 and V is TRBV6-2 or TRBV6-3; D might be TRBD2 (5 bases). This CDR3 region has 14 residues. V was trimmed by 0 bases and J by 5 bases, leaving 9 bases between them. Germline V gene data show CDR1 as MNHEY and CDR2 as SVGEGT.

The gene calls are TRBV11-3 and TRBJ2-7; D perhaps matches TRBD2 (6 bases). CDR1 and CDR2 (germline): SGHNT, YENEEA. The CDR3 consists of 14 residues. Between the trimmed V and J ends, which lost 1 base and 4 bases, there was a span of 11 bases. In nucleotides, the CDR3 is TGTGCCAGCAGCTTAGCGGGAGAGGTTTACGAGCAGTACGTC. Translated: CASSLAGEVYEQYV.

The CDR3 coding sequence is TGTGCCAGCAGTTTTCCCGCGGAGTACTACGAGCAGTACGTC. Its translation is CASSFPAEYYEQYV. The gene calls are TRBV9 and TRBJ2-7; D ambiguous. Trimming stripped 5 bases from V and 3 bases from J, with 15 bases between. Per germline, CDR1 SGDLS and CDR2 YYNGEE. This CDR3 has 14 amino acids.

This CDR3 reads CASSRTGGDYGYTF. Here the CDR3 DNA reads TGTGCCAGCTCAAGGACAGGGGGCGACTATGGCTACACCTTC. J is TRBJ1-2 and V is TRBV18, with 11 nucleotides matching TRBD1. The CDR3 has 14 amino acids. Germline values: CDR1 KGHSH, CDR2 LQKENI. V lost 5 bases, J lost 3 bases, and 2 bases stayed unmatched. Full variable domain (remainder filled in from reference TRBV18 and TRBJ1-2): NAGVMQNPRHLVRRRGQEARLRCSPMKGHSHVYWYRQLPEEGLKFMVYLQKENIIDESGMPKERFSAEFPKEGPSILRIQQVVRGDSAAYFCASSRTGGDYGYTFGSGTRLTVV.

The chain links TRBV5-4 to TRBJ2-5; 13 positions agree with TRBD2. CDR1 is SGHNT and CDR2 is YYREEE in the germline V gene (reference sequence). CDR3 length: 16 residues. The trim removed 4 bases at V and 3 bases at J, leaving 6 bases unmatched. CDR3 amino acids: CASSTTSGRAEETQYF. The CDR3 region has the DNA TGTGCCAGCAGCACCACTAGCGGGAGGGCAGAAGAGACCCAGTACTTC.

This chain links TRBV12-5 with TRBJ1-2; D is unresolved. The ends were cut back, 6 bases at V and 5 bases at J, with 10 bases in the middle. Germline CDR1 LGHNT, CDR2 FRNRAP. The CDR3 is 12 residues long. The CDR3 reads CASGPSPYGYTF. The CDR3 DNA follows: TGTGCTAGTGGCCCTTCCCCGTATGGCTACACCTTC.